This TCR beta chain is drawn from a study of blood T cell repertoires in COVID-19. Study-wide context: Acute-phase and convalescent COVID-19 samples originated in the United States, Italy and Spain. T cells, B-cell-depleted T cells, or PBMCs provided the cDNA or gDNA that served as material.

Trimming cost V 7 bases and J 2 bases; bases outside gene matches: 4. The CDR3 has 14 amino acids. CDR1 and CDR2 from the germline V gene are MDHEN and SYDVKM. Study processing details: Counts of nucleated cells, estimated from reference gene primer amplification, were obtained. Using immunoSEQ multiplex PCR, the repertoire was profiled, and TCRdb retains in-frame clones only, with some absent. For V, J and clone size, that table is used; D and trimming come from the DNA. The data contain around 200,000 clones, 86% of them singletons. This clonotype was obtained from an elderly woman in a cohort sampled during active or convalescent COVID-19. The sample comprised peripheral blood. The genes are TRBV28 and TRBJ2-7; TRBD1 aligns across 11 bases. CDR3 coding DNA: TGTGCCAGCACCTCGGGACAGGGGGCCTACGAGCAGTACTTC. Its protein is CASTSGQGAYEQYF.